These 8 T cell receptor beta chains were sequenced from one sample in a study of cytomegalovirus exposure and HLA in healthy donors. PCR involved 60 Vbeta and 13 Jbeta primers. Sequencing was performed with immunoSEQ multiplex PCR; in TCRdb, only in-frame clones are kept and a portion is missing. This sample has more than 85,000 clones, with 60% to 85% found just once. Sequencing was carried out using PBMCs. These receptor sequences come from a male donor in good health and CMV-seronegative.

The CDR3 DNA sequence: TGTGCCAGCAGCCTACTGACTAGCAGATCCTACAATGAGCAGTTCTTC. Translated, it gives CASSLLTSRSYNEQFF. The rearrangement links TRBV5-4 to TRBJ2-1, with 7 bases aligning to TRBD2. Germline lookup yields CDR1 SGHNT and CDR2 YYREEE (reference sequence). The CDR3 has 16 residues. Trimming removed 4 bases from V and 1 base from J; junction bases left unmatched: 8.

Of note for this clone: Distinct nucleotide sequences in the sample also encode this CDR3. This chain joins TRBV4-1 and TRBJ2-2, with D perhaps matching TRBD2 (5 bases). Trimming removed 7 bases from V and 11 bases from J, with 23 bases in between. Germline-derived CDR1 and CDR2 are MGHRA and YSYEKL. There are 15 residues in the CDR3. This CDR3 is CASKGVAGGHGELFF. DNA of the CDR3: TGCGCCAGCAAGGGAGTGGCGGGTGGGCACGGAGAGCTGTTTTTT.

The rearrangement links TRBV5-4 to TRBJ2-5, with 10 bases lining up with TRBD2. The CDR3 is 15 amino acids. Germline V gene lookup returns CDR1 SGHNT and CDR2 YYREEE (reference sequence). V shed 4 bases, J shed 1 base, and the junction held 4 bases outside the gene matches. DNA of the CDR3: TGTGCCAGCAGCCCTGGGACTAGCGCCCAAGAGACCCAGTACTTC. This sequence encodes CASSPGTSAQETQYF. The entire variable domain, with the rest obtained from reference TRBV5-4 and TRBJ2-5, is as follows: ETGVTQSPTHLIKTRGQQVTLRCSSQSGHNTVSWYQQALGQGPQFIFQYYREEENGRGNFPPRFSGLQFPNYSSELNVNALELDDSALYLCASSPGTSAQETQYFGPGTRLLVL.

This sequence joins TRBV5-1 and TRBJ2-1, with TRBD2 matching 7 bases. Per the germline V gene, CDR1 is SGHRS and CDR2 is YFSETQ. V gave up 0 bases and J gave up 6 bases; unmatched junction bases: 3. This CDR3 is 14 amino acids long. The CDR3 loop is CASSLEGLPNEQFF. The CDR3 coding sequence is TGCGCCAGCAGCTTGGAGGGACTACCCAATGAGCAGTTCTTC. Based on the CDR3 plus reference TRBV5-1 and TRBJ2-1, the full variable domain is KAGVTQTPRYLIKTRGQQVTLSCSPISGHRSVSWYQQTPGQGLQFLFEYFSETQRNKGNFPGRFSGRQFSNSRSEMNVSTLELGDSALYLCASSLEGLPNEQFFGPGTRLTVL.

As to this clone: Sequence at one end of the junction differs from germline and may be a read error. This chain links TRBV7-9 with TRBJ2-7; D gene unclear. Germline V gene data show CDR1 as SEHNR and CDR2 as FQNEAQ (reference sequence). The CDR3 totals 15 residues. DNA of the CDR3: TGTTCCAGCAGCTTAGTCCTTGACGGAGCCTACGAGCAGTACTTC. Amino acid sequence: CSSSLVLDGAYEQYF.

The DNA for the CDR3 is TGTGCCAGCAGCCTGGGCATACACAACGGTTACAATGAGCAGTTCTTC. Its translation is CASSLGIHNGYNEQFF. The chain uses TRBV4-2 and TRBJ2-1; D not certain. V gave up 4 bases and J gave up 4 bases, with 17 bases separating them. The V gene's germline CDR1 is LGHNA and CDR2 YNFKEQ. The CDR3 is 16 residues long.

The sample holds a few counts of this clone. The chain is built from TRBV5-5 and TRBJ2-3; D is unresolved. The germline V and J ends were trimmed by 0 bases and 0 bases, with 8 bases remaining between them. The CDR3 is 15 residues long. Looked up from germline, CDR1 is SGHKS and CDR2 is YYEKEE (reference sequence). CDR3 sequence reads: CASSLAPTSTDTQYF. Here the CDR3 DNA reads TGTGCCAGCAGCTTGGCCCCAACTAGCACAGATACGCAGTATTTT.

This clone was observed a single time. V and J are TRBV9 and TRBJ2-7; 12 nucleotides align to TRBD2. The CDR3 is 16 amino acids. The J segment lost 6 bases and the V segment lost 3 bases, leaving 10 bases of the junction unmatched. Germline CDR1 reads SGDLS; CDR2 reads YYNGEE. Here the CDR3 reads CASSETSSGRAVEQYF. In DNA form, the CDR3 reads TGTGCCAGCAGCGAGACCTCTAGCGGGAGGGCTGTCGAGCAGTACTTC.